Listed below are T cell receptor beta chains from one sample, sequenced in a study of response to subunit inactivated influenza vaccine. MiXCR was run by TCRdb on the RT-PCR reads, yielding one entry per CDR3 protein. The table shows about 800,000 distinct CDR3 sequences, with approximately 22% occurring only once. This sample comprised PBMCs from blood, obtained about 5 days after vaccination. The source of these receptors is a man aged 45-60 years who received an inactivated influenza vaccine. Each CDR3 is given with its conserved first and last residue. Each record gives: D gene, clone size, J gene, V gene, CDR3 protein, CDR3 DNA. D genes are given only for firm matches. For some rows the clone size is stated as once, few or many, or as a class when expanded; others skip it.

NA,NA,TRBJ2-3,TRBV20-1,CSARPGTHASTQYF,TGCAGTGCTCGACCTGGGACTCACGCCAGTACGCAGTATTTT
NA,NA,TRBJ1-1,TRBV29-1,CSVEGDGLYTEAFF,TGCAGCGTTGAAGGGGACGGTTTGTACACTGAAGCTTTCTTT
NA,NA,TRBJ1-3,TRBV7-2,CASSSRIVRGAGNTIYF,TGTGCCAGCAGCTCGCGTATCGTCAGGGGAGCCGGAAACACCATATATTTT
NA,NA,TRBJ2-7,TRBV20-1,CSARIADEQYF,TGCAGTGCTAGAATCGCGGACGAGCAGTACTTC
TRBD2,NA,TRBJ2-1,TRBV15,CATSRATSGRLYNEQFF,TGTGCCACCAGCAGAGCCACAAGCGGGAGACTCTACAATGAGCAGTTCTTC
NA,many,TRBJ2-2,TRBV20-1,CSALIGGELFF,TGCAGTGCATTAATAGGCGGGGAGCTGTTTTTT
NA,NA,TRBJ1-2,TRBV25-1,CASSAGRTATYGYTF,TGTGCCAGCAGTGCGGGACGGACGGCCACCTATGGCTACACCTTC
NA,NA,TRBJ2-1,TRBV24-1,CATSEIGSREFF,TGTGCCACCAGTGAGATAGGGTCTAGAGAGTTCTTC
NA,NA,TRBJ2-7,TRBV11-2,CASSHTDGSSYEQYF,TGTGCCAGCAGCCACACGGACGGGAGCTCCTACGAGCAGTACTTC
TRBD1,many,TRBJ1-2,TRBV7-9,CASSLELGQNYGYTF,TGTGCCAGCAGCTTAGAGTTGGGACAGAATTATGGCTACACCTTC
NA,many,TRBJ2-2,TRBV29-1,CSVKPPNTGELFF,TGCAGCGTCAAACCTCCGAACACCGGGGAGCTGTTTTTT